The source of this T cell receptor (beta chain) is a study of blood T cell repertoires in COVID-19. Study details: PBMCs, B-cell-depleted T cells, or T cells were the source of the cDNA or gDNA that made up the material.

TCRdb's table, derived via immunoSEQ multiplex PCR, lists solely in-frame clones and lacks some. Of about 240,000 clones in the sample, about 86% were seen once. The TCR originated in a man in his sixties with acute or convalescent COVID-19. The sequencing input was peripheral blood.

CDR3 residues: CASSVDYEQYF. The CDR3 DNA follows: TGTGCCAGCAGTGTAGACTACGAGCAGTACTTC. V and J are TRBV25-1 and TRBJ2-7; D remains ambiguous. CDR3 size: 11 residues. V gave up 4 bases and J gave up 3 bases, with 4 bases separating them. Germline CDR1 and CDR2: MGHDK and SYGVNS.